This T cell receptor (beta chain) was documented in a study of vaccination and CD4 T cells after COVID-19. The Oncomine TCR Beta short-read assay was applied to DNA of cultured CD4+ T cells. TCRdb re-called the PCR reads through MiXCR, storing one row per CDR3 protein. Among about 23,000 distinct CDR3 sequences listed, approximately 64% were seen once. Treatment: roughly ten-day PBMC culture with coronavirus spike peptide pools or control peptides (ViraFEST assay). Details on this clonotype: Antigen unknown.

Germline V gives CDR1 MNHNS, CDR2 SASEGT. This CDR3 is 11 amino acids long. The V end lost 4 bases, the J end lost 2 bases, and 2 bases lay between the germline ends. Findings of the study overall: The study found that a median about 88% of reactive clones in convalescent patients appeared only post-vaccination.

Sequencing was performed on CD4+ T cells from blood, cultured in vitro, taken after SARS-CoV-2 vaccination. The chain has TRBV6-1 and TRBJ1-2; no definite D call. This TCR was recovered from a human donor who received a COVID-19 vaccine. The CDR3 bases are TGTGCCAGCAGTGTCAACTATGGCTACACCTTC. Amino acids: CASSVNYGYTF.